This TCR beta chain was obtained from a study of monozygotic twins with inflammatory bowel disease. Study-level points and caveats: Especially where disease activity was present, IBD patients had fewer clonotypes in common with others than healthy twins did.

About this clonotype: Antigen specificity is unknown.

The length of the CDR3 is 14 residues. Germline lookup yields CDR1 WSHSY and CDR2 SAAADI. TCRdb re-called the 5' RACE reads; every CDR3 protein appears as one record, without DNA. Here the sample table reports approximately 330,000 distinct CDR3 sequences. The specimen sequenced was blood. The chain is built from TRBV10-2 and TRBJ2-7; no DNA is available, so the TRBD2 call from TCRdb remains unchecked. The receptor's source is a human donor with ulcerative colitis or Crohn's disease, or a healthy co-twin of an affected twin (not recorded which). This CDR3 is CASSASLLASEQYF.